This T cell receptor (beta chain) was sequenced during a study of cytomegalovirus exposure and HLA in healthy donors. Looking at the study overall: The 120 validation repertoires used the same platform as the approximately 670 first-cohort repertoires (as reported by a later analysis).

Whole-study findings and limits: Reports indicated that the classifier achieved high specificity and sensitivity in diagnosing cytomegalovirus status. The authors confirmed in vitro that a few CMV-associated chains were specific for CMV antigens. Many donors carried some public TCRs, although rarity characterized most TCR sequences.

The V gene lost 4 bases and the J gene lost 2 bases, with 12 bases spanning the gap. This CDR3 spans 14 amino acids. Germline values: CDR1 KGHSH, CDR2 LQKENI. This table comes from immunoSEQ multiplex PCR, and its TCRdb copy is limited to in-frame clones, with some not included. The data hold 150,000 to 200,000 clones, with roughly 81% observed a single time. Comment on this clone: The antigen is not known.

Material: PBMCs. This TCR came from a woman younger than 45 in good health and CMV-seronegative. This rearrangement joins TRBV18 to TRBJ2-7, with D unresolved. The CDR3 region is CASSLPVRAYEQYF. CDR3 in DNA: TGTGCCAGCTCACTTCCCGTCCGGGCCTACGAGCAGTACTTC.